Listed below are T cell receptor beta chains from one sample, sequenced in a study of beta chain features in type 1 diabetes. Clones were read by immunoSEQ multiplex PCR, and TCRdb kept only the in-frame ones, dropping some. The sample carries 95,000 to 150,000 clones, 15% to 20% recorded once. Sequencing used central memory CD4+ T cells from blood. These receptors were obtained from a man aged 18-30 years with type 1 diabetes. Each CDR3 is given with its conserved first and last residue. D genes are given only for firm matches. Rows give clone size only sometimes, using once, few, many, or a class for an expanded clone.

v_gene: TRBV18
j_gene: TRBJ1-1
d_gene: .
abundance: many
CDR3nt: TGTGCCAGCTCCCAGGGATACACTGAAGCTTTCTTT
CDR3aa: CASSQGYTEAFF

v_gene: TRBV29-1
j_gene: TRBJ2-1
d_gene: .
abundance: few
CDR3nt: TGCAGCGTAGCCGGGACTCCGCGCAATGAGCAGTTCTTC
CDR3aa: CSVAGTPRNEQFF

v_gene: TRBV7-2
j_gene: TRBJ2-2
d_gene: .
abundance: few
CDR3nt: TGTGCCAGCAGCCCGAGGGGGGCCGGAACCGGGGAGCTGTTTTTT
CDR3aa: CASSPRGAGTGELFF

v_gene: TRBV10-3
j_gene: TRBJ2-5
d_gene: .
abundance: few
CDR3nt: TGTGCCATCAGAGGAGACCAAGAGACCCAGTACTTC
CDR3aa: CAIRGDQETQYF

v_gene: TRBV2
j_gene: TRBJ2-3
d_gene: TRBD1
abundance: .
CDR3nt: TGTGCCGGGGGACAGACCAATACGCAGTATTTT
CDR3aa: CAGGQTNTQYF

v_gene: TRBV6-5
j_gene: TRBJ1-1
d_gene: .
abundance: .
CDR3nt: TGTGCCAGCAGTAAGACAAGGGGCGACACTGAAGCTTTCTTT
CDR3aa: CASSKTRGDTEAFF

v_gene: TRBV7-8
j_gene: TRBJ2-1
d_gene: .
abundance: many
CDR3nt: TGTGCCAGCAGCCCGGGCAGACTCGCGGGACGGTACAATGAGCAGTTCTTC
CDR3aa: CASSPGRLAGRYNEQFF

v_gene: TRBV2
j_gene: TRBJ1-1
d_gene: .
abundance: .
CDR3nt: TGTGCCAGCAATTTTGTCGGCGGGGTAGCTTTCTTT
CDR3aa: CASNFVGGVAFF

v_gene: TRBV5-6
j_gene: TRBJ2-5
d_gene: .
abundance: once
CDR3nt: TGTGCCAGCAGCTTTCGGGGAGTTTGGGAGACCCAGTACTTC
CDR3aa: CASSFRGVWETQYF

v_gene: TRBV5-6
j_gene: TRBJ2-3
d_gene: .
abundance: few
CDR3nt: TGTGCCAGCAGCTTTGACGGAGTGGATAGCACAGATACGCAGTATTTT
CDR3aa: CASSFDGVDSTDTQYF

v_gene: TRBV2
j_gene: TRBJ1-4
d_gene: .
abundance: few
CDR3nt: TGTGCCAGCAGCCAGGACGATAAACTGTTTTTT
CDR3aa: CASSQDDKLFF

v_gene: TRBV4-2
j_gene: TRBJ1-5
d_gene: .
abundance: .
CDR3nt: TGTGCCAGCAGCCAAGATGGTCGGAATCAGCCCCAGCATTTT
CDR3aa: CASSQDGRNQPQHF

v_gene: TRBV28
j_gene: TRBJ2-5
d_gene: TRBD2
abundance: .
CDR3nt: TGTGCCAGCAGCCCAGCGGGGTTAGAGACCCAGTACTTC
CDR3aa: CASSPAGLETQYF

v_gene: TRBV29-1
j_gene: TRBJ2-2
d_gene: .
abundance: .
CDR3nt: TGCAGCGCAGGGACGGCCGACACCGGGGAGCTGTTTTTT
CDR3aa: CSAGTADTGELFF

v_gene: TRBV30
j_gene: TRBJ1-1
d_gene: .
abundance: .
CDR3nt: TGTGCCTGGAGTTCGGGCCATCCGAACACTGAAGCTTTCTTT
CDR3aa: CAWSSGHPNTEAFF

v_gene: TRBV5-6
j_gene: TRBJ2-7
d_gene: .
abundance: few
CDR3nt: TGTGCCAGCAGCTTGGTTCGAGCCAACATGTTTACCTACGAGCAGTACTTC
CDR3aa: CASSLVRANMFTYEQYF

v_gene: TRBV11-2
j_gene: TRBJ2-1
d_gene: TRBD2
abundance: .
CDR3nt: TGTGCCAGCAGAGTAGCGGGAGGGCCCCTCAATGAGCAGTTCTTC
CDR3aa: CASRVAGGPLNEQFF

v_gene: TRBV5-1
j_gene: TRBJ2-1
d_gene: .
abundance: few
CDR3nt: TGCGCCAGCAGCTCTGGACCTGCTCGGGACAATGAGCAGTTCTTC
CDR3aa: CASSSGPARDNEQFF

v_gene: TRBV15
j_gene: TRBJ2-7
d_gene: .
abundance: .
CDR3nt: TGTGCCACCAGCTCGAGCAAGGGTGCAGGGTCCCCTTCCGGGCAGTACTTC
CDR3aa: CATSSSKGAGSPSGQYF

v_gene: TRBV4-3
j_gene: TRBJ2-3
d_gene: .
abundance: .
CDR3nt: TGCGCCAGCAGCCAAGTCGTGGGGGCCACAGATACGCAGTATTTT
CDR3aa: CASSQVVGATDTQYF

v_gene: TRBV30
j_gene: TRBJ1-2
d_gene: .
abundance: .
CDR3nt: TGTGCCTGGAGTAGGCAGAGTAACTATGGCTACACCTTC
CDR3aa: CAWSRQSNYGYTF

v_gene: TRBV7-2
j_gene: TRBJ2-7
d_gene: .
abundance: few
CDR3nt: TGTGCCAGCAGCTCCCTCTACGAGCAGTACTTC
CDR3aa: CASSSLYEQYF

v_gene: TRBV30
j_gene: TRBJ2-4
d_gene: .
abundance: .
CDR3nt: TGTGCCTGGAGTCTTTCTCTAGGAAACATTCAGTACTTC
CDR3aa: CAWSLSLGNIQYF

v_gene: TRBV30
j_gene: TRBJ1-5
d_gene: .
abundance: few
CDR3nt: TGTGCCTGGAGTGTAAAGGCGTTTGGTGGCAATCAGCCCCAGCATTTT
CDR3aa: CAWSVKAFGGNQPQHF

v_gene: TRBV9
j_gene: TRBJ1-5
d_gene: .
abundance: .
CDR3nt: TGTGCCAGCAGCGTAGGGGGGTCGAACAATCAGCCCCAGCATTTT
CDR3aa: CASSVGGSNNQPQHF

v_gene: TRBV23-1
j_gene: TRBJ2-7
d_gene: .
abundance: few
CDR3nt: TGCGCCAGCAGTCAGGGGGGCAGAGTCCACGAGCAGTACTTC
CDR3aa: CASSQGGRVHEQYF

v_gene: TRBV7-2
j_gene: TRBJ1-5
d_gene: .
abundance: many
CDR3nt: TGTGCCAGCAGCTTAGGGAACGAGCCCCAGCATTTT
CDR3aa: CASSLGNEPQHF

v_gene: TRBV2
j_gene: TRBJ1-1
d_gene: .
abundance: .
CDR3nt: TGTGCCAGCAGTGGGGAATTGAACACTGAAGCTTTCTTT
CDR3aa: CASSGELNTEAFF

v_gene: TRBV13
j_gene: TRBJ2-5
d_gene: .
abundance: .
CDR3nt: TGTGCCAGCAGCTTATTTACGGGGGCCCAGTACTTC
CDR3aa: CASSLFTGAQYF

v_gene: TRBV7-6
j_gene: TRBJ2-2
d_gene: .
abundance: .
CDR3nt: TGTGCCAGCAGCTTAGAAGGCGGAATGGGCACCGGGGAGCTGTTTTTT
CDR3aa: CASSLEGGMGTGELFF

v_gene: TRBV7-2
j_gene: TRBJ2-5
d_gene: .
abundance: few
CDR3nt: TGTGCCAGCAGCTTAGACCCAGTGGAGACCCAGTACTTC
CDR3aa: CASSLDPVETQYF

v_gene: TRBV11-1
j_gene: TRBJ1-4
d_gene: .
abundance: few
CDR3nt: TGTGCCAGCAGCTTAGGGGTCACGGGACCTGAAAAACTGTTTTTT
CDR3aa: CASSLGVTGPEKLFF